The following is a T cell receptor (beta chain) sequence with its context. This record comes from a study of blood T cell repertoires in COVID-19. Study summary: Some COVID-19 samples were acute and others convalescent; all came from the United States, Italy and Spain. T cells, B-cell-depleted T cells, or PBMCs supplied cDNA or gDNA.

As originally analysed: Reference gene primer amplification gave nucleated cell count estimates. Profiling relied on immunoSEQ multiplex PCR, and the TCRdb table lists in-frame clones only, not all of them. That table gives V, J and clone size, and the DNA gave D and trimming. The data show more than 150,000 clones, with about 87% seen just once and about 12% held by the top ten. V lost 5 bases, J lost 2 bases, and 18 bases lay in between. Germline CDR1 reads KGHSH; CDR2 reads LQKENI. The CDR3 sequence is 16 residues long. The Seattle patients, enrolled during active infection, were followed longitudinally.

The source is a woman aged 70-85 years with COVID-19, enrolled during active disease. Sequenced sample: peripheral blood. The J gene is TRBJ1-1, the V gene TRBV18; D remains unclear. CDR3 sequence reads: CASSSSPGQSNTEAFF. The CDR3 nucleotides read TGTGCCAGCTCATCTTCTCCAGGCCAGTCAAACACTGAAGCTTTCTTT.